The 18 T cell receptor beta chains listed next were all sequenced from one sample in a study of blood T cell repertoires in COVID-19. Assay: immunoSEQ multiplex PCR; the TCRdb copy retains only in-frame clones and omits some. The sample includes 250,000 to 350,000 clones, over 75% of them seen just once. The source material was peripheral blood. The source is a woman in her 50s with active or convalescent COVID-19.

This clone was counted a few times. The chain couples TRBV27 to TRBJ1-6, with a weak D call TRBD1 (6 bases). Germline V gives CDR1 MNHEY, CDR2 SMNVEV (reference sequence). V was trimmed by 4 bases and J by 10 bases, leaving 11 bases between them. This CDR3 has 13 residues. CDR3 amino acids: CASSYTGSSPLHF. The DNA of the CDR3 is TGTGCCAGCAGTTATACAGGGAGCTCACCCCTCCACTTT.

The rearrangement joins TRBV5-5 to TRBJ2-2; tentative D call: TRBD1 (6 bases). CDR1 SGHKS and CDR2 YYEKEE come from the germline V gene (reference sequence). The V end was cut by 3 bases, the J end by 7 bases, with 10 bases between. The CDR3 length is 13 residues. The CDR3: CASSSQGDGELFF. For the CDR3, the DNA is TGTGCCAGCAGCTCACAGGGCGACGGGGAGCTGTTTTTT.

The chain uses TRBV7-9 and TRBJ1-3; TRBD1 is a possible D gene (5 bases). Germline loops: CDR1 SEHNR, CDR2 FQNEAQ (reference sequence). The V end was cut by 6 bases, the J end by 0 bases, with 12 bases between. The CDR3 contains 15 residues. The CDR3 region has the DNA TGTGCCAGCAGTGGGAGGGGTAACTCTGGAAACACCATATATTTT. It codes for CASSGRGNSGNTIYF.

The V call is TRBV11-2, the J call TRBJ1-5; weak D call: TRBD1 (5 bases). The germline V gene has CDR1 SGHAT and CDR2 FQNNGV. The CDR3 consists of 14 residues. Trimming removed 5 bases at V and 8 bases at J, with 16 bases between. In DNA, the CDR3 is TGTGCCAGCAGCCTCAATTCGGGGGAAGAGCCCCAGCATTTT. Residues: CASSLNSGEEPQHF.

The chain couples TRBV4-3 to TRBJ2-7; D is possibly TRBD1 (6 bases). The CDR3 consists of 15 residues. Germline-derived CDR1 and CDR2 are LGHNA and YSLEER. V was shortened by 0 bases and J by 2 bases, with 11 bases between the two germline ends. Here the CDR3 DNA reads TGCGCCAGCAGCCAAGAGAACAGGGCGACCTACGAGCAGTACTTC. This sequence encodes CASSQENRATYEQYF.

The rearrangement uses TRBV3-1 (or the pseudogene TRBV3-2) and TRBJ1-5, with a tentative D call TRBD1 (6 bases). Trimming left V 4 bases short and J 4 bases short, with 8 bases between. In germline, CDR1 is LGHDT, CDR2 YNNKEL (reference sequence). The CDR3 has 13 amino acids. CDR3 coding DNA: TGTGCCAGCAGCCGGACAGAAAATCAGCCCCAGCATTTT. It encodes CASSRTENQPQHF.

This chain links TRBV29-1 with TRBJ2-1; D possibly corresponds to TRBD1 (5 bases). Between the trimmed V and J ends, which lost 3 bases and 0 bases, there was a span of 12 bases. The CDR3 is made up of 15 amino acids. Germline V gives CDR1 SQVTM, CDR2 ANQGSEA. CDR3 in DNA: TGCAGCGTTGATTCCCAGGGTGGCTCCTACAATGAGCAGTTCTTC. Protein sequence: CSVDSQGGSYNEQFF.

A word on this clone: Other DNA sequences in the sample encode the same CDR3. This rearrangement joins TRBV18 to TRBJ1-1; D is unclear. V lost 1 base and J lost 5, with 11 bases in between. Germline V gene lookup returns CDR1 KGHSH and CDR2 LQKENI. The CDR3 covers 14 residues. CDR3 sequence: CASSPQEGGTEAFF. For the CDR3, the DNA is TGTGCCAGCTCACCACAGGAGGGAGGGACTGAAGCTTTCTTT.

This clone was picked up one time. The chain is built from TRBV18 and TRBJ1-2; weak D call: TRBD1 (6 bases). CDR3 length: 16 amino acids. V was trimmed by 1 base and J by 4 bases, leaving 16 bases between them. Germline V lookup: CDR1 KGHSH, CDR2 LQKENI. The CDR3 sequence: CASSPRDTARGYGYTF. In nucleotides, the CDR3 is TGTGCCAGCTCACCACGGGACACGGCACGGGGCTATGGCTACACCTTC.

V is TRBV30 and J is TRBJ1-3, with D perhaps matching TRBD1 (5 bases). Germline lookup yields CDR1 GTSNPN and CDR2 SVGIG (reference sequence). Trimming stripped 0 bases from V and 11 bases from J, with 17 bases between. This CDR3 has 14 residues. CDR3 bases: TGTGCCTGGAGTGTAGTGGCGGGGCCCAGCGCCATATATTTT. Its translation is CAWSVVAGPSAIYF.

This clone was seen once. The sample has other DNA sequences that encode this CDR3 too. The chain links TRBV9 to TRBJ2-3; D may be TRBD2 (6 bases). The CDR3 is 16 residues long. V lost 0 bases to trimming and J lost 2 bases, with 13 bases between them. Germline V lookup: CDR1 SGDLS, CDR2 YYNGEE. The CDR3 protein is CASSVAPGGLTDTQYF. The DNA for the CDR3 is TGTGCCAGCAGCGTAGCCCCCGGGGGACTCACAGATACGCAGTATTTT.

J is TRBJ2-7 and V is TRBV4-2; D may be TRBD1 (7 bases). The V and J ends lost 2 bases and 2 bases respectively, with 10 bases between them. CDR3 length: 14 residues. The germline CDR1 and CDR2 sequences are LGHNA and YNFKEQ. CDR3: CASSQQGEAYEQYF. As DNA, the CDR3 is TGTGCCAGCAGCCAACAGGGGGAGGCCTACGAGCAGTACTTC.

V is TRBV30 and J is TRBJ2-3; 12 positions match TRBD2. With V trimmed by 3 bases and J by 1 base, 2 bases remained unmatched. Germline CDR1 and CDR2: GTSNPN and SVGIG (reference sequence). The CDR3 totals 15 residues. The CDR3: CAWSRTSGGTDTQYF. The CDR3 DNA is TGTGCCTGGAGCCGGACTAGCGGGGGCACAGATACGCAGTATTTT. The full variable domain, in which reference TRBV30 and TRBJ2-3 provide the parts outside the CDR3, is SQTIHQWPATLVQPVGSPLSLECTVEGTSNPNLYWYRQAAGRGLQLLFYSVGIGQISSEVPQNLSASRPQDRQFILSSKKLLLSDSGFYLCAWSRTSGGTDTQYFGPGTRLTVL.

The J gene is TRBJ1-1, the V gene TRBV2; 7 bases fit TRBD1. Per the germline V gene, CDR1 is SNHLY and CDR2 is FYNNEI. The CDR3 extends over 13 amino acids. The trim removed 7 bases at V and 1 base at J, leaving 3 bases unmatched. CDR3 nucleotides: TGTGCCAGCACGGGACAGCCGAACACTGAAGCTTTCTTT. It translates to CASTGQPNTEAFF.

This chain joins TRBV9 and TRBJ2-1; perhaps TRBD2 as D (6 bases). V was clipped by 2 bases and J by 0 bases, with 9 bases between them. Germline values: CDR1 SGDLS, CDR2 YYNGEE. CDR3 length: 15 amino acids. CDR3 nucleotide sequence: TGTGCCAGCAGCGTGACCGGGAGCTCCTACAATGAGCAGTTCTTC. This translates into CASSVTGSSYNEQFF.

The gene calls are TRBV25-1 and TRBJ1-4; the match to TRBD1 covers 7 bases. Germline trimming cut 2 bases from V and 7 bases from J; bases unmatched to any gene: 7. Germline V gene data show CDR1 as MGHDK and CDR2 as SYGVNS. The CDR3 spans 15 residues. The DNA of the CDR3 is TGTGCCAGCAGTGAAATCGGGACAGAGCCTGAAAAACTGTTTTTT. It translates to CASSEIGTEPEKLFF.

The chain links TRBV4-1 to TRBJ1-4, with D possibly matching TRBD1 (6 bases). V was trimmed by 4 bases and J by 7 bases, leaving 19 bases between them. Germline lookup yields CDR1 MGHRA and CDR2 YSYEKL. The CDR3 covers 16 residues. In DNA, the CDR3 is TGCGCCAGCAGCCTAAGGGACGGCAGGGGAACTGAAAAACTGTTTTTT. It specifies CASSLRDGRGTEKLFF.

The chain combines TRBV30 with TRBJ2-7; the match to TRBD1 covers 9 bases. The J segment lost 1 base and the V segment lost 6 bases, leaving 7 bases of the junction unmatched. This CDR3 spans 14 amino acids. Germline V gene data show CDR1 as GTSNPN and CDR2 as SVGIG (reference sequence). The CDR3 is CACPRTGVSYEQYF. CDR3 sequence (DNA): TGTGCCTGCCCAAGGACAGGGGTATCCTACGAGCAGTACTTC.